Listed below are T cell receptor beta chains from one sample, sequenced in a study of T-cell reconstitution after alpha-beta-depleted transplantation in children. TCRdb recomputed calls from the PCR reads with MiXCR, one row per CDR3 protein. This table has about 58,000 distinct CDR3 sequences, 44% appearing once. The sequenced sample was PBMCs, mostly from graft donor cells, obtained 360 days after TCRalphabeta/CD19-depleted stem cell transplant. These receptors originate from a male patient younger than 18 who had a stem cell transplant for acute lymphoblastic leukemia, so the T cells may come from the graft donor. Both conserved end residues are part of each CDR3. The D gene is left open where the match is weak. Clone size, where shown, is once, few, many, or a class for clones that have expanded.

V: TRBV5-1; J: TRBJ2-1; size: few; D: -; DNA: TGCGCCAGCAGCTTGGACGGGACTCTTGAGCAGTTCTTC; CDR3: CASSLDGTLEQFF
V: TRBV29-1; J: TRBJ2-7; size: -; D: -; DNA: TGCAGCGTTGAAGCCGGGACTGCATCCTACGAGCAGTACTTC; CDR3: CSVEAGTASYEQYF
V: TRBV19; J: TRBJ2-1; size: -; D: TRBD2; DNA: TGTGCCAGTAGTATAGAGTCTAGCGGGTACAATGAGCAGTTCTTC; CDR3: CASSIESSGYNEQFF
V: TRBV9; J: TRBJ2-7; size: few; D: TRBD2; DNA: TGTGCCAGCAGCGTAGCCCCCCGGACTAGCGGTTTCTACGAGCAGTACTTC; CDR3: CASSVAPRTSGFYEQYF
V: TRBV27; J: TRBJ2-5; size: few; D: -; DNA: TGTGCCAGCAGTTTTTCCAGGGAAGGGACCCAGTACTTC; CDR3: CASSFSREGTQYF
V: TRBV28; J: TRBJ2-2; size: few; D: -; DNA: TGTGCCAGCAGTAAACCAAGGAACACCGGGGAGCTGTTTTTT; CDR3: CASSKPRNTGELFF
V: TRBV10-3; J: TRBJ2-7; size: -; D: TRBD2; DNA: TGTGCCATCAATTCAGCGGGAGGGCCTCTGGGCGAGCAGTACTTC; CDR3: CAINSAGGPLGEQYF
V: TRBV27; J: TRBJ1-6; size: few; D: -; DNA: TGTGCCAGCAGTTTAAGTAATTCACCCCTCCACTTT; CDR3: CASSLSNSPLHF
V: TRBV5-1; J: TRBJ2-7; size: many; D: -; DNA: TGCGCCAGCAGCTCTAGCTCCTACGAGCAGTACTTC; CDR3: CASSSSSYEQYF
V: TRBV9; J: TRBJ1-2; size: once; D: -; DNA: TGTGCCAGTCACGGGGGAGCGAACTATGGCTACACCTTC; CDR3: CASHGGANYGYTF
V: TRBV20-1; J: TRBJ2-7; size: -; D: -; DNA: TGCAGTGCTAGAGATCGTGGAACAGAGCAGTACTTC; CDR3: CSARDRGTEQYF
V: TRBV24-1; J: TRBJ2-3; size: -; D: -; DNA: TGTGCCACCAGTGATTTGGGGGACCATACGCAGTATTTT; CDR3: CATSDLGDHTQYF
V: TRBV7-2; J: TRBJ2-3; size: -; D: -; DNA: TGTGCCAGCAGCCGGACCCCAGATACGCAGTATTTT; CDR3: CASSRTPDTQYF
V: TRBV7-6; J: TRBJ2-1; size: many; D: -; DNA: TGTGCCAGCAGCTTGAGCTGGGGTGAGCAGTTCTTC; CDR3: CASSLSWGEQFF
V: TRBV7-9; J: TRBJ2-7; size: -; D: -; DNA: TGTGCCAGCAGCCCCGCTAAGCCACTCACCTCCTACGAGCAGTACTTC; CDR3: CASSPAKPLTSYEQYF
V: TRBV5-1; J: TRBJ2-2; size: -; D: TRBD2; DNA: TGCGCCAGCAGTATTGGGACTAGCGGGAGACGAGACGGGGAGCTGTTTTTT; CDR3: CASSIGTSGRRDGELFF
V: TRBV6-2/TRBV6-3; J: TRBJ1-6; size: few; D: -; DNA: TGTGCCACTCGACGGGCAGATGTTTACCCGCAATCGTTCCACTTT; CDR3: CATRRADVYPQSFHF
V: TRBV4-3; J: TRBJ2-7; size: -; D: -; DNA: TGCGCCAGCAGCCAAGATGGCAGCCAGGAGCAGTACTTC; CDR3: CASSQDGSQEQYF
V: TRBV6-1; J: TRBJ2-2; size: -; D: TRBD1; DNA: TGTGCCAGCAGTCCTCGGACAGGGTGGACCGGGGAGCTGTTTTTT; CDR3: CASSPRTGWTGELFF
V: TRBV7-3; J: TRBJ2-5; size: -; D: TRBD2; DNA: TGTGCCAGCAGCTCCTCGGGACTAGCGGGAGGTTCAGAGACCCAGTACTTC; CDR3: CASSSSGLAGGSETQYF
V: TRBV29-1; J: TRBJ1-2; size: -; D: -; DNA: TGCAGCGCCCTGCAGGGACCCTATGGCTACACCTTC; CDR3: CSALQGPYGYTF
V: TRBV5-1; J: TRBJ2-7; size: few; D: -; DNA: TGCGCCAGCAGCTTGGCCGACTTACCTACCTACGAGCAGTACTTC; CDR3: CASSLADLPTYEQYF
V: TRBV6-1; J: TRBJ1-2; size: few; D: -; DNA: TGTGCCAGCAGCTCCGACACCAACTATGGCTACACCTTC; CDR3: CASSSDTNYGYTF
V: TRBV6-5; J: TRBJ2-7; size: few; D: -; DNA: TGTGCCAGCAGTTGGGGGGAATCCGGGACAGTTGGTATAGAGCAGTACTTC; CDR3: CASSWGESGTVGIEQYF
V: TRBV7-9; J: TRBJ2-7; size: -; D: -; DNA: TGTGCCAGCAGCTTTGAGGAAGTTGGATCCTACGAGCAGTACTTC; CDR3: CASSFEEVGSYEQYF
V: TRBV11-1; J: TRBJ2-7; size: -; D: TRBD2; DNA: TGTGCCAGCAGCCGTACGGGACTAGCGGCAGTTAACTCCTACGAGCAGTACTTC; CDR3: CASSRTGLAAVNSYEQYF
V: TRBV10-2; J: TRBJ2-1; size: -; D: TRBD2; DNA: TGCGCCAGCAGGGCGGATAGCGGGAGGGCTTTCTACAATGAGCAGTTCTTC; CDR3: CASRADSGRAFYNEQFF
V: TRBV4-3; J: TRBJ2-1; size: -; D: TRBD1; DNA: TGCGCCAGCAGCGCTCCCGGGACAGGGTACAATGAGCAGTTCTTC; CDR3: CASSAPGTGYNEQFF